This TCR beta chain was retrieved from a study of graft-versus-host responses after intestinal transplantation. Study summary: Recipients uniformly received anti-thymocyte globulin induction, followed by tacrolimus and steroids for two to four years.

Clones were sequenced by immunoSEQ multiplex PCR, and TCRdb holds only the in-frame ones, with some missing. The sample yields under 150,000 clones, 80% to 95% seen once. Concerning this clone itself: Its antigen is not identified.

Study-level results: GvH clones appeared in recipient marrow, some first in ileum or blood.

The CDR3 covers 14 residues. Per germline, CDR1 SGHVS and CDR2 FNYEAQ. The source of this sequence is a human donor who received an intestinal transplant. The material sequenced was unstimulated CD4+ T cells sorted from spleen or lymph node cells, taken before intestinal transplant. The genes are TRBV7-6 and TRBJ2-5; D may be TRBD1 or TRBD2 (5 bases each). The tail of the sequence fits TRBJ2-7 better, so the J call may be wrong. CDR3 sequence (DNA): TGTGCCAGCAGCTTGGGACGTCTCCTGGGCGAGCAGTACTTC. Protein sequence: CASSLGRLLGEQYF.